The T cell receptor (beta chain) under discussion was sequenced for a study of tumor-infiltrating lymphocytes in primary liver carcinoma (dated by TCRdb to the late 2010s). For the wider study: Roughly five patients with histopathologically diagnosed primary liver carcinoma underwent surgical resection in China between 2015 and March 2016. Of the five patients (three men and two women, aged 30 to 69 years), four had hepatocellular carcinoma and one had combined HCC and intrahepatic cholangiocarcinoma. The tumors of the five patients were staged as T1-T3 N0M0, with maximum diameters ranging from roughly 4 to 10 cm. Roughly 3.5 to 7.5 million productive TCRbeta reads were obtained per sample, and no significant difference in read depth was found between tissue types. Across five regions of each liver tumor, along with adjacent normal tissue and blood, the study brought together TCRbeta repertoire sequencing, expression microarrays and whole-exome sequencing. A total of 35 specimens from 5 patients went through TCRbeta repertoire sequencing, namely 25 tumor regions, 5 adjacent noncancerous liver tissues and 5 peripheral blood samples. Technical replicate repertoires showed high reproducibility, with mean shared-clone rates roughly 0.87 and correlation coefficients above 0.98.

Blood RNA was extracted from unsorted whole blood with TRIzol reagent; germline DNA came from the DNeasy Blood & Tissue kit. At the time of sampling, the patients had chronic HBV infection and had not received any treatment. Before surgery, 4 to 5 milliliters of peripheral blood were collected into K2EDTA tubes. A word on this clonotype: Its recognized antigen is unknown. No qualities accompany the bases; no much larger clone lies one base away.

For CDR1 and CDR2, the germline V gene lists SGHAT and FQNNGV. From its cysteine to its phenylalanine, the CDR3 spans 14 amino acids. The read is trimmed to its CDR3 DNA, 42 bases read in frame from base 1. The junction carries 21 bases between V and J, which are trimmed by 6 bases and 9 bases respectively. TCRbeta-specific cDNA was reverse-transcribed from 500 ng total RNA using a constant-region primer and ProtoScript II reverse transcriptase. Construction of the TCRbeta libraries relied on three nested rounds of multiplex PCR, following a slightly modified ARM-PCR procedure. Multiplex TRBV1-TRBV30 forward primers and a Cbeta reverse primer were used in the first two PCR rounds, each of which was run for around 10 cycles. Sample barcodes and Illumina adapters were added in a final 25-cycle PCR with Deep VentR polymerase. Before sequencing, amplicons between 200 and 500 bp were purified from gel using a QIAquick gel extraction kit. An Illumina HiSeq 2500 was used to sequence the TCRbeta amplicons, generating 250-bp paired-end reads. Regarding the original processing steps: Quality trimming of reads was performed with Trimmomatic v0.33, and paired reads were merged with FLASH v1.2.11 so that full CDR3 sequences could be recovered. V, D and J germline segments were assigned to the rearranged TCRbeta sequences by MiGEC v1.2.1b. Clonotype statistics and Shannon-Wiener diversity indices were computed with VDJtools v1.0.0. Except for diversity analysis, only the 250 most abundant clonotypes of each sample were used in subsequent analyses to reduce sampling bias. TCRdb redid the processing of the public reads, applying fastp at Q25 and MiXCR, and retained in-frame beta chains. Entries are consolidated by CDR3 protein sequence, retaining the most common genes and DNA. The V and J calls were determined by TCRdb, not by the authors. For this sample there are about 330,000 distinct CDR3 sequences; 65% appear just once. The ten largest clones capture roughly 6% of the sample.

Study-wide findings and limitations: Compared with blood, tumors had a significantly larger share of the repertoire taken up by the top 250 clones (p = 0.039). Only the TCR beta chain was sequenced, so true repertoire diversity is likely underestimated because unpaired alpha chains were not captured. Only a few patients were included in the study, and the authors note that the findings should be validated in a larger study. Consistent with antigen-driven expansion, pairs of tumor regions showed higher repertoire overlap (mean around 36%) than either tumor-adjacent pairs (around 17%) or tumor-blood pairs (roughly 14%). Bulk unsorted samples precluded comparing CD4+ and CD8+ T cell repertoires.

Sequencing was carried out using peripheral blood. Rearrangement joined TRBV11-2 to TRBJ2-7, with the D gene not confidently named. This TCR was sampled from a man in his forties with primary liver carcinoma and hepatitis B virus infection. CDR3 loop: CASSPSLIVIGQYF. Read as DNA, the sequence is TGTGCCAGCAGTCCTTCCTTGATAGTTATCGGGCAGTACTTC. The full variable domain, with segments outside the CDR3 supplied by the reference TRBV11-2 and TRBJ2-7 proteins, appears as EAGVAQSPRYKIIEKRQSVAFWCNPISGHATLYWYQQILGQGPKLLIQFQNNGVVDDSQLPKDRFSAERLKGVDSTLKIQPAKLEDSAVYLCASSPSLIVIGQYFGPGTRLTVT.